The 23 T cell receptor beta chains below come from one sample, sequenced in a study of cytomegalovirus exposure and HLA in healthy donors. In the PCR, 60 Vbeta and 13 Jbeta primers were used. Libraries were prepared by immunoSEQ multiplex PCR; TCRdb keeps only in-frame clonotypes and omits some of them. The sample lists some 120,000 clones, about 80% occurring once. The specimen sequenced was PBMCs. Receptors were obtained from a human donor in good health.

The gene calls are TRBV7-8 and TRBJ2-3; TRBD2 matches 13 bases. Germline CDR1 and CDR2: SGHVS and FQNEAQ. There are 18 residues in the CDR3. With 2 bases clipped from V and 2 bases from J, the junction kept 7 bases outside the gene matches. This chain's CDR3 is CASSLSVGLAGVTDTQYF. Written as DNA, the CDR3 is TGTGCCAGCAGCTTATCCGTTGGACTAGCGGGGGTCACAGATACGCAGTATTTT.

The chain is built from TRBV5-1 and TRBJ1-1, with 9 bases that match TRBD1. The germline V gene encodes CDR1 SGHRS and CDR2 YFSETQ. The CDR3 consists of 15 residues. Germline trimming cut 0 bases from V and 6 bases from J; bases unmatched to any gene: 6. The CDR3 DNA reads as TGCGCCAGCAGCTTGGGGACAGGGGTAAGGGCTGAAGCTTTCTTT. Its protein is CASSLGTGVRAEAFF.

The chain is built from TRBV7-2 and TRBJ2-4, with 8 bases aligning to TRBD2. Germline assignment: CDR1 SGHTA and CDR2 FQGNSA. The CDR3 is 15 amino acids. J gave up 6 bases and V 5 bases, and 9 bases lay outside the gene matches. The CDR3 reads CASSTAGGAGNIQYF. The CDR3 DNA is TGTGCCAGCAGCACTGCCGGGGGGGCGGGAAACATTCAGTACTTC.

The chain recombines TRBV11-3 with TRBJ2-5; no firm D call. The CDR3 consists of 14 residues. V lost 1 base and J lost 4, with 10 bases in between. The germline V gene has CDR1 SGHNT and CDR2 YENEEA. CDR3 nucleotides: TGTGCCAGCAGCTTAGCAGTGGTCCGAGAGACCCAGTACTTC. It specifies CASSLAVVRETQYF.

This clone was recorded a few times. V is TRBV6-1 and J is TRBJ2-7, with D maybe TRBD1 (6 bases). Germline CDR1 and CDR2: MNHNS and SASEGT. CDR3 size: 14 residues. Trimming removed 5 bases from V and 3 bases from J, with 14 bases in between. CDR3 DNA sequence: TGTGCCAGCAGTAACAGGGATGACGGCTACGAGCAGTACTTC. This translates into CASSNRDDGYEQYF.

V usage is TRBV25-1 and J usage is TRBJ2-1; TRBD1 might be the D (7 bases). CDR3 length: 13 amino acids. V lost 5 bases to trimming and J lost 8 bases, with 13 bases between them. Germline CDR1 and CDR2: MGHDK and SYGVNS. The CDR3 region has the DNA TGTGCCAGCAGTCAGGGGGGCGTATATGAGCAGTTCTTC. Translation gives CASSQGGVYEQFF.

This chain's CDR3 is CASTPRSGRAFF. In DNA, the CDR3 is TGTGCCAGTACCCCCCGATCAGGCAGAGCTTTCTTT. The J gene is TRBJ1-1, the V gene TRBV19; D not resolved. The CDR3 length is 12 residues. Trimming took 7 bases from V and 10 from J, leaving 16 bases between them. The germline V gene has CDR1 LNHDA and CDR2 SQIVND (reference sequence).

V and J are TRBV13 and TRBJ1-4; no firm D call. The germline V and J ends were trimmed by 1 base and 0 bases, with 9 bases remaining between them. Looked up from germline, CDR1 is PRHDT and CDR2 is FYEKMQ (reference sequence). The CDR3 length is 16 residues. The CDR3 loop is CASSLVGLATNEKLFF. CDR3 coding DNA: TGTGCCAGCAGCTTAGTCGGTCTTGCAACTAATGAAAAACTGTTTTTT.

DNA for the CDR3: TGTGCCACCAGCCGGACAAGGTTGAGCAATGAGCAGTTCTTC. Translating gives CATSRTRLSNEQFF. The chain employs TRBV15 and TRBJ2-1; possibly TRBD1 for D (5 bases). The CDR3 totals 14 residues. V was trimmed by 5 bases and J by 6 bases, leaving 14 bases between them. Germline values: CDR1 LNHNV, CDR2 YYDKDF (reference sequence).

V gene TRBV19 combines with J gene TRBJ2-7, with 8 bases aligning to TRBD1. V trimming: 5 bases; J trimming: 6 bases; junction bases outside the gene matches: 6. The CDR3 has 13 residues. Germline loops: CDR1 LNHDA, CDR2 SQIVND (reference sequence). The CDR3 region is CASSPGTGGEQYF. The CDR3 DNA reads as TGTGCCAGTAGTCCCGGGACAGGTGGCGAGCAGTACTTC.

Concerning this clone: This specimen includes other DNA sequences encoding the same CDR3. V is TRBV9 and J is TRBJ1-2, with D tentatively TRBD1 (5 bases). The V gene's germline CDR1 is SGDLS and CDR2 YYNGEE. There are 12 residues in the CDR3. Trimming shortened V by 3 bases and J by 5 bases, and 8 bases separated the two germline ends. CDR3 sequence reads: CASSADSYGYTF. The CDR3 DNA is TGTGCCAGCAGCGCAGACAGTTATGGCTACACCTTC.

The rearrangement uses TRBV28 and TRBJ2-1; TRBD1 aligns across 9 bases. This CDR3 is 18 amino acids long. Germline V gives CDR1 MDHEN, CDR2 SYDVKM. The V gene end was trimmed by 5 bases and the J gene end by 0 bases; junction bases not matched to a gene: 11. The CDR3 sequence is CASSHVNRGHSSYNEQFF. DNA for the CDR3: TGTGCCAGCAGTCACGTAAACAGGGGGCATAGCTCCTACAATGAGCAGTTCTTC.

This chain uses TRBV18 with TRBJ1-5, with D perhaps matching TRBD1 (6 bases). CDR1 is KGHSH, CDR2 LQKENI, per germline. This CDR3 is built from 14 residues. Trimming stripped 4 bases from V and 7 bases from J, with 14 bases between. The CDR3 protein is CASSRKDSLQPQHF. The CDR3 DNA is TGTGCCAGCTCACGCAAGGACAGCCTCCAGCCCCAGCATTTT.

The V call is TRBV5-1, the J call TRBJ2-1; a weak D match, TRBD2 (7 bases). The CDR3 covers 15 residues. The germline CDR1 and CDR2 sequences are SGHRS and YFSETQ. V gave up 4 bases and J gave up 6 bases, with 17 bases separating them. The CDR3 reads CASSVAMGGLNEQFF. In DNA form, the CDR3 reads TGCGCCAGCAGCGTTGCGATGGGGGGGCTCAATGAGCAGTTCTTC.

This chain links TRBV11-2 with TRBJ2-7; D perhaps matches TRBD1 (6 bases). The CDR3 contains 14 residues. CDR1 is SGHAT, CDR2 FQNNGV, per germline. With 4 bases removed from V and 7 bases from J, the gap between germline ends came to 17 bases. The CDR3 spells CASSSGQSSREQYF. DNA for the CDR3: TGTGCCAGCAGCTCTGGACAGAGTTCTAGGGAGCAGTACTTC.

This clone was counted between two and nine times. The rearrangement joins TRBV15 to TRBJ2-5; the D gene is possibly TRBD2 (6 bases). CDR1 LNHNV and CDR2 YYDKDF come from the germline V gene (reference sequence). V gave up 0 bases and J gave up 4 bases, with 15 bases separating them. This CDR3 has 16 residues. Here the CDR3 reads CATSREEGAGSETQYF. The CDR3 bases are TGTGCCACCAGCAGAGAGGAGGGCGCGGGTTCAGAGACCCAGTACTTC.

The CDR3 is CASSVGGQESYEQYF. CDR3 DNA: TGTGCCAGCAGCGTAGGTGGACAGGAGTCCTACGAGCAGTACTTC. The V and J genes are TRBV9 and TRBJ2-7; 7 bases are a match to TRBD1. This CDR3 has 15 amino acids. The trim removed 0 bases at V and 1 base at J, leaving 4 bases unmatched. Germline values: CDR1 SGDLS, CDR2 YYNGEE. The complete variable domain, with remaining parts taken from reference TRBV9 and TRBJ2-7, reads DSGVTQTPKHLITATGQRVTLRCSPRSGDLSVYWYQQSLDQGLQFLIQYYNGEERAKGNILERFSAQQFPDLHSELNLSSLELGDSALYFCASSVGGQESYEQYFGPGTRLTVT.

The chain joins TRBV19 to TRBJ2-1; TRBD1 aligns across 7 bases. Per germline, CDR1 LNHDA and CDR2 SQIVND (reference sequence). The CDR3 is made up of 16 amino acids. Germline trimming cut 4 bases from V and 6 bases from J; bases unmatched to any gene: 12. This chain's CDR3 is CASSTLQGTPRNEQFF. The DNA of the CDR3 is TGTGCCAGTAGTACCCTACAGGGGACCCCCCGCAATGAGCAGTTCTTC.

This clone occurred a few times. The DNA for the CDR3 is TGCGCCAGCAGCCAAGTCGGGACAGCTAACTATGGCTACACCTTC. This translates into CASSQVGTANYGYTF. The V and J genes are TRBV4-1 and TRBJ1-2; 7 nucleotides line up with TRBD1. The trim removed 1 base at V and 0 bases at J, leaving 2 bases unmatched. In germline, CDR1 is MGHRA, CDR2 YSYEKL. This CDR3 comprises 15 residues.

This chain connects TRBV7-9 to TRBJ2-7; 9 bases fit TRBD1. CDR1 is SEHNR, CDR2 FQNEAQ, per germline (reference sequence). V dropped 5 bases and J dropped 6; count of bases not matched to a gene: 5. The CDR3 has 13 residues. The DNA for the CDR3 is TGTGCCAGCAGCCTAACAGGGGGCGGCGAGCAGTACTTC. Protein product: CASSLTGGGEQYF.

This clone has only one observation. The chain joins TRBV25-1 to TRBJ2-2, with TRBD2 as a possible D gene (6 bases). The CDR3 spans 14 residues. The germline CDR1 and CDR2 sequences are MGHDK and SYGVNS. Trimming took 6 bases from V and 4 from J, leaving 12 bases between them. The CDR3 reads CASSGGLATGELFF. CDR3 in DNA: TGTGCCAGCAGCGGGGGTTTGGCCACCGGGGAGCTGTTTTTT.

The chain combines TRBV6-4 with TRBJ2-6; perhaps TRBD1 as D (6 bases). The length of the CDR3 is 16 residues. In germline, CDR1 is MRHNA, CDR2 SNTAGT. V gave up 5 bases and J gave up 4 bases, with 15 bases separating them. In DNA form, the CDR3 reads TGTGCCAGCAGTCCCGGGACAATGGGGGGGGCCAACGTCCTGACTTTC. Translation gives CASSPGTMGGANVLTF.

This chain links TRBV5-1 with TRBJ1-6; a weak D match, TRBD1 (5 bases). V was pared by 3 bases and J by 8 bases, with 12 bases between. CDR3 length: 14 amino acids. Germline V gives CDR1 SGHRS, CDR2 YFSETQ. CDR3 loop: CASSSGGRDSPLHF. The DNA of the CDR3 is TGCGCCAGCAGCTCGGGGGGAAGGGATTCACCCCTCCACTTT.